These 8 T cell receptor beta chains were sequenced from one sample in a study of tissue T cells after allogeneic stem cell transplantation. The repertoire was sequenced with immunoSEQ multiplex PCR; TCRdb's copy has only in-frame clones and lacks some. Of some 22,000 clones in the sample, more than 65% were seen once. The sequenced sample was blood. The receptors were sampled from a female BALB/c mouse in good health. The strain bears MHC haplotype H2-d.

On this clone itself: Genes here carry mouse names. The read comes to an end 1 residue before the CDR3 does, leaving the germline J gene to fill in the end. This chain links TRBV5 with TRBJ2-1, with TRBD2 identical over 12 bases. The CDR3 runs to 16 residues. Germline CDR1 reads LGHNA; CDR2 reads YNLKQL (reference sequence). V was pared by 4 bases and J by 7 bases, with 8 bases of the junction left unmatched. CDR3 sequence reads: CASSPRDWGAGAEQFF. The CDR3 DNA, read in part, is TGTGCCAGCAGCCCCCGGGACTGGGGGGCGGGGGCTGAGCAGTTC.

As to this clone: The genes and germline here are from mouse. The CDR3 end falls 1 residue outside the read, so it is completed with the germline J gene. Other DNA sequences from this sample encode an identical CDR3 as well. V usage is TRBV14 and J usage is TRBJ2-5; TRBD2 aligns across 10 bases. The CDR3 spans 14 residues. V shed 5 bases and J 3 bases; nucleotides not matched to a gene: 3. CDR1 is SGHDT, CDR2 FRDEAV, per germline. Partial CDR3 DNA: TGTGCCAGCAGCCGGACTGGGGGACAAGACACCCAGTAC. Its protein product is CASSRTGGQDTQY. The whole CDR3 sequence is CASSRTGGQDTQYF.

This clone appeared a few times. The gene symbols are mouse symbols. The CDR3 DNA, read in part, is TGCACCTGCAGTGAGGGACAGGGTGGAAATACGCTCTAT. Protein: CTCSEGQGGNTLY. The whole CDR3 protein reads CTCSEGQGGNTLYF. The J gene is TRBJ1-3, the V gene TRBV1, with TRBD1 matching 9 bases. The read ends 1 residue early relative to the CDR3; the germline J gene fills the gap. J gave up 3 bases and V 4 bases, and 1 base lay outside the gene matches. Per the germline V gene, CDR1 is NSQYPW and CDR2 is LRSPGD (reference sequence). This CDR3 comprises 14 residues.

As regards this clone: Gene names are mouse gene names. The read is 1 residue too short to cover the CDR3 end, so that end is filled in from the germline J gene. This chain connects TRBV19 to TRBJ1-3; D remains ambiguous. With 3 bases removed from V and 3 bases from J, the gap between germline ends came to 4 bases. The CDR3 runs to 12 residues. Germline CDR1 FNHDT, CDR2 SITEND (reference sequence). The sequenced part of the CDR3 DNA is TGTGCCAGCAGTACGGATGGAAATACGCTCTAT. Encoded protein: CASSTDGNTLY. The full CDR3 protein reads CASSTDGNTLYF. Full variable domain (rest looked up from reference TRBV19 and TRBJ1-3): GGIITQTPKFLIGQEGQKLTLKCQQNFNHDTMYWYRQDSGKGLRLIYYSITENDLQKGDLSEGYDASREKKSSFSLTVTSAQKNEMAVFLCASSTDGNTLYFGEGSRLIVV.

On this clone: These gene names are mouse names. The CDR3 protein is CASSLGQGANEQYF. The covered CDR3 bases are TGTGCCAGCAGTCTGGGACAGGGGGCGAATGAACAGTAC. The rearrangement joins TRBV14 to TRBJ2-7; 12 bases agree with TRBD1. The sequence runs out 1 residue before the end of the CDR3; the remainder is reconstructed from the germline J gene. Losses at the gene ends were 4 bases for V and 5 bases for J; bases not matched to a gene: 4. Germline assignment: CDR1 SGHDT and CDR2 FRDEAV. The CDR3 has 14 residues. Full variable domain (missing parts from reference TRBV14 and TRBJ2-7): EAGVTQSPRYAVLQEGQAVSFWCDPISGHDTLYWYQQPRDQGPQLLVYFRDEAVIDNSQLPSDRFSAVRPKGTNSTLKIQSAKQGDTATYLCASSLGQGANEQYFGPGTRLTVL.

With respect to this clone: The gene names given are mouse names. Coverage ceases 1 residue before the CDR3 finishes, and the germline J gene fills in the end. The chain employs TRBV15 and TRBJ1-3; D gene ambiguous. The germline CDR1 and CDR2 sequences are SGHND and FRSKSL. The CDR3 runs to 17 residues. Trimming pared 1 base from V and 0 bases from J, leaving 13 bases between. CDR3 bases read: TGTGCCAGCAGTTTAGAAAAATACAATAATTCTGGAAATACGCTCTAT. Its translation is CASSLEKYNNSGNTLY. The CDR3 as a whole reads CASSLEKYNNSGNTLYF.

This clone was counted a few times. The gene symbols are mouse symbols. The read ends 1 residue shy of where the CDR3 ends; the end is completed using the germline J gene. The V call is TRBV5, the J call TRBJ2-2, with 9 bases matching TRBD1. This CDR3 has 16 residues. V shed 3 bases, J shed 3 bases, and the junction held 5 bases outside the gene matches. CDR1 and CDR2 (germline): LGHNA, YNLKQL (reference sequence). CDR3 in amino acids: CASSHGTGRDTGQLYF. CDR3 DNA (partial): TGTGCCAGCAGCCACGGGACAGGGAGGGACACCGGGCAGCTCTAC.

Notes on this clone: Gene labels here are mouse ones. The DNA ends 1 residue before the CDR3 does, and the rest of the CDR3 is filled in from the germline J gene. The chain couples TRBV19 to TRBJ1-1; D gene uncertain. The CDR3 length is 13 residues. The germline CDR1 and CDR2 sequences are FNHDT and SITEND (reference sequence). Trimming pared 0 bases from V and 1 base from J, leaving 4 bases between. The covered CDR3 bases are TGTGCCAGCAGTATAGAGGAAAACACAGAAGTCTTC. It codes for CASSIEENTEVF. The full CDR3 sequence reads CASSIEENTEVFF.